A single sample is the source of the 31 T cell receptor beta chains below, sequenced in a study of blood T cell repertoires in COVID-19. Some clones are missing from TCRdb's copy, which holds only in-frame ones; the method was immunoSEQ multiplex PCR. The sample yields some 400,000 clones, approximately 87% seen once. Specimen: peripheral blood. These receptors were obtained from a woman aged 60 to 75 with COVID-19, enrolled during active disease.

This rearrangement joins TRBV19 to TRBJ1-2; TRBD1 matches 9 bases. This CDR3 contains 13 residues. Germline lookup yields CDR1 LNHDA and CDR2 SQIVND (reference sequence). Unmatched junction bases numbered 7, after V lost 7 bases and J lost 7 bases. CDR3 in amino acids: CASTATGGVGYTF. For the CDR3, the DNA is TGTGCCAGTACGGCAACAGGGGGCGTTGGCTACACCTTC.

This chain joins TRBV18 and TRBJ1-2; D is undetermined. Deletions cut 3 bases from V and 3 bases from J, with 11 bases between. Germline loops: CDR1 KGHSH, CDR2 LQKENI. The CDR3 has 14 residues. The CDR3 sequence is CASSPDTVDYGYTF. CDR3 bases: TGTGCCAGCTCACCTGATACGGTGGACTATGGCTACACCTTC.

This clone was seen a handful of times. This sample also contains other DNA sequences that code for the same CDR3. In nucleotides, the CDR3 is TGTGCCAGCAGCTTAGTTGCGGGGGGGTCGGATACGCAGTATTTT. Translation gives CASSLVAGGSDTQYF. J is TRBJ2-3 and V is TRBV7-9, with 9 bases fitting TRBD2. The J segment lost 6 bases and the V segment lost 1 base, leaving 5 bases of the junction unmatched. CDR1 and CDR2 from the germline V gene are SEHNR and FQNEAQ (reference sequence). This CDR3 has 15 amino acids.

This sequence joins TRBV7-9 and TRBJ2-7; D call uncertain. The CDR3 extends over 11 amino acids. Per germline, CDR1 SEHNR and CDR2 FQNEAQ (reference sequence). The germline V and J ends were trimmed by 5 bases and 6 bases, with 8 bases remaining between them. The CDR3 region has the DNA TGTGCCAGCAGCCAGGCTGCCGAGCAGTACTTC. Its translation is CASSQAAEQYF.

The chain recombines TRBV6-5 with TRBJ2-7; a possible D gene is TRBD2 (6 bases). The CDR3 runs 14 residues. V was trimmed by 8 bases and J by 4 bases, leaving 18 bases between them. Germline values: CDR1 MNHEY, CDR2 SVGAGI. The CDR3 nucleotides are TGTGCCAGCGGACTCGTTGGGACTGGTTACGAGCAGTACTTC. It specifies CASGLVGTGYEQYF.

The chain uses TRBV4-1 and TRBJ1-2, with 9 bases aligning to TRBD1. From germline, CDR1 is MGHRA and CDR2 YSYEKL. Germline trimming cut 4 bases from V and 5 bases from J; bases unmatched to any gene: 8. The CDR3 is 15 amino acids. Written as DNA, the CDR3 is TGCGCCAGCAGCCCGGTGGCCGGGACAGGGTATGGCTACACCTTC. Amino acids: CASSPVAGTGYGYTF.

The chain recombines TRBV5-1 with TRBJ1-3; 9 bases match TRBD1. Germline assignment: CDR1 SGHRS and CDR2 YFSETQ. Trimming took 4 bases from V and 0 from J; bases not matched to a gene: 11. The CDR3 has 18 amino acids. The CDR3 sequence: CASSQGQGRILSGNTIYF. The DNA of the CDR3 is TGCGCCAGCAGCCAGGGACAGGGCCGTATCCTCTCTGGAAACACCATATATTTT.

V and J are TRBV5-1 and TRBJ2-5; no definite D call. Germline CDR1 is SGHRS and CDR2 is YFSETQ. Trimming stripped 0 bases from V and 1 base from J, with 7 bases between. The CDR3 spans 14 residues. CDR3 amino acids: CASSLVYSQETQYF. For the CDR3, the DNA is TGCGCCAGCAGCTTGGTGTACTCCCAAGAGACCCAGTACTTC.

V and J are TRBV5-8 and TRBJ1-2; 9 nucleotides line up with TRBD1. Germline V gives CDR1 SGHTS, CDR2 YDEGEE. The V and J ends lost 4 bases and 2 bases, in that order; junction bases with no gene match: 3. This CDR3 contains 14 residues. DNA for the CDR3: TGTGCCAGCAGCCGGACAGGGGAAAACTATGGCTACACCTTC. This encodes CASSRTGENYGYTF.

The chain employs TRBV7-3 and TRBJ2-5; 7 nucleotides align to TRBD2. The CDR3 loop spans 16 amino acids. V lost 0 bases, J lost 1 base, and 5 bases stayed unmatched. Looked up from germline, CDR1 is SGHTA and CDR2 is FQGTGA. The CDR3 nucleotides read TGTGCCAGCAGCTTAACCCCGGGGGGAGCCCAAGAGACCCAGTACTTC. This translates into CASSLTPGGAQETQYF.

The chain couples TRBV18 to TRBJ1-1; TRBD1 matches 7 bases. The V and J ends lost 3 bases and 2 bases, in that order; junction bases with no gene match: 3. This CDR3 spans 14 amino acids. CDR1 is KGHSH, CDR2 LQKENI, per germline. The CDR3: CASSPRDSNTEAFF. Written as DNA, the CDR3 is TGTGCCAGCTCACCCCGGGACAGTAACACTGAAGCTTTCTTT.

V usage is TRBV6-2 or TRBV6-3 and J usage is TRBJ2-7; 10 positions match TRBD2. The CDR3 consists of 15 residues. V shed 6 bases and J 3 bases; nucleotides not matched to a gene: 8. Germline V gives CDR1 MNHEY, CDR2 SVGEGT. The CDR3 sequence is CASSSTGLAVYEQYF. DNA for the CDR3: TGTGCCAGCAGCTCAACCGGACTAGCGGTCTACGAGCAGTACTTC.

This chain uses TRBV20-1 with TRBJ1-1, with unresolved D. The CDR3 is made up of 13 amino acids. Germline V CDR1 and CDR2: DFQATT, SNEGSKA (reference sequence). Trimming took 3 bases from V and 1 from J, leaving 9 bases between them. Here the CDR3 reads CSASKSWNTEAFF. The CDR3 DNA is TGCAGTGCTAGTAAAAGCTGGAACACTGAAGCTTTCTTT.

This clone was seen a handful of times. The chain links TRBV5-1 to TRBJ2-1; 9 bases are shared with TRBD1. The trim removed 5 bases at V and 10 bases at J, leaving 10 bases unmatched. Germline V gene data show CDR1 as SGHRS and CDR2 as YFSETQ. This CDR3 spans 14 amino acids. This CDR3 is CASRVGQGATEQFF. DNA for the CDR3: TGCGCCAGCAGAGTGGGACAGGGAGCGACCGAGCAGTTCTTC. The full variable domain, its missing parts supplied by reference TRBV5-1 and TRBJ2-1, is KAGVTQTPRYLIKTRGQQVTLSCSPISGHRSVSWYQQTPGQGLQFLFEYFSETQRNKGNFPGRFSGRQFSNSRSEMNVSTLELGDSALYLCASRVGQGATEQFFGPGTRLTVL.

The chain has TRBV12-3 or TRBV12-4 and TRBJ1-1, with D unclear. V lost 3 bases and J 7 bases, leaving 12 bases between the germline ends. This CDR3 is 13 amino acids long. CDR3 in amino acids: CASSFLPIVEAFF. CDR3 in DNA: TGTGCCAGCAGTTTTTTACCGATAGTTGAAGCTTTCTTT.

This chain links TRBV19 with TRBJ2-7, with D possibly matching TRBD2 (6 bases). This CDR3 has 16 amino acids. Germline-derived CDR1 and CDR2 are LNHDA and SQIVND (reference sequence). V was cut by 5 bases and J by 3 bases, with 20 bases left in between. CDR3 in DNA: TGTGCCAGTAGTTCCGGGCCCCCGGGGGATTTCTACGAGCAGTACTTC. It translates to CASSSGPPGDFYEQYF.

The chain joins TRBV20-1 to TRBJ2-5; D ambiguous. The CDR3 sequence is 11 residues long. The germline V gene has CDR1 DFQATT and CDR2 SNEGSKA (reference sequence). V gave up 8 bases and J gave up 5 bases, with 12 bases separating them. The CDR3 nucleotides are TGCAGTCCCTCAATTAGCGAGACCCAGTACTTC. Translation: CSPSISETQYF.

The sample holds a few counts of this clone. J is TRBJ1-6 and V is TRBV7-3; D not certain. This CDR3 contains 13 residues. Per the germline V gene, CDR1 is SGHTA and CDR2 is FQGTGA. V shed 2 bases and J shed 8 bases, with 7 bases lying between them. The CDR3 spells CASSLEEDSPLHF. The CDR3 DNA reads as TGTGCCAGCAGCTTAGAAGAGGATTCACCCCTCCACTTT.

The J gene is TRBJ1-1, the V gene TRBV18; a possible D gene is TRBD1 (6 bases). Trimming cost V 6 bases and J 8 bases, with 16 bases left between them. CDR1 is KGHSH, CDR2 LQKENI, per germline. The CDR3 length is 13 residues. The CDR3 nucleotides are TGTGCCAGCTCGTCGACCCCAGGGGCGGAAGCTTTCTTT. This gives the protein CASSSTPGAEAFF.

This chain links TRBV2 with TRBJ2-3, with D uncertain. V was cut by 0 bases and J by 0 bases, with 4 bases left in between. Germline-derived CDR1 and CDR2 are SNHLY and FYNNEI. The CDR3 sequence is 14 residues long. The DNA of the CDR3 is TGTGCCAGCAGTGAAGCGCGAAGCACAGATACGCAGTATTTT. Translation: CASSEARSTDTQYF.

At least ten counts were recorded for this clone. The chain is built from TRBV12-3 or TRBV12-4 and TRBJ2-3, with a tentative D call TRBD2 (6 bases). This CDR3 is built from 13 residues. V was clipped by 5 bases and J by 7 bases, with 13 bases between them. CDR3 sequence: CASSGGTRNTQYF. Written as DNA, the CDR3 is TGTGCCAGCAGTGGAGGGACGCGTAATACGCAGTATTTT.

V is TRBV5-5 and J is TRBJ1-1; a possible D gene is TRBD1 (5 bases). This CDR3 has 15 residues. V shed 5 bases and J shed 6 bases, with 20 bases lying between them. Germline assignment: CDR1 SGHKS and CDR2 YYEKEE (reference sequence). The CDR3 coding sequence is TGTGCCAGCAGGCACCCTCGGATGGGGCCCGCTGAAGCTTTCTTT. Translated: CASRHPRMGPAEAFF.

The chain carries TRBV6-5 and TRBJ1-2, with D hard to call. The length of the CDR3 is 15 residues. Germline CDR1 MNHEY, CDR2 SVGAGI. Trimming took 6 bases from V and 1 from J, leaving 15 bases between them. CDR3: CASSAYGQDNYGYTF. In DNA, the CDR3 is TGTGCCAGCAGCGCGTATGGGCAAGATAACTATGGCTACACCTTC.

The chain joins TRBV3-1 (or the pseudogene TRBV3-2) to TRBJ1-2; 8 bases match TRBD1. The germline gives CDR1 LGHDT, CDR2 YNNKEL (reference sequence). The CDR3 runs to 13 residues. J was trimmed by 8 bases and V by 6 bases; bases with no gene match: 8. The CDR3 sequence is CASSRRQGYGYTF. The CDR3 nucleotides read TGTGCCAGCAGTCGTCGACAGGGGTACGGCTACACCTTC.

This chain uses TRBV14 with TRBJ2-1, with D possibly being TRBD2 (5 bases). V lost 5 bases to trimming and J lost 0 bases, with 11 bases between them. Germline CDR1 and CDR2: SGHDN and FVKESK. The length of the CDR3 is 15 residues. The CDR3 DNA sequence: TGTGCCAGCAGCACGGGGATGAGCTCCTACAATGAGCAGTTCTTC. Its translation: CASSTGMSSYNEQFF.

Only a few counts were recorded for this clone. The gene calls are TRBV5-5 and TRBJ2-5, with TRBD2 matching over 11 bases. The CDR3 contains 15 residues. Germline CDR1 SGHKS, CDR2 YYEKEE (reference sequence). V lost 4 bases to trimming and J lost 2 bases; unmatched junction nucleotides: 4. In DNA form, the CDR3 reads TGTGCCAGCAGCCCTCTAGCGGGGGGACAAGAGACCCAGTACTTC. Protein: CASSPLAGGQETQYF.

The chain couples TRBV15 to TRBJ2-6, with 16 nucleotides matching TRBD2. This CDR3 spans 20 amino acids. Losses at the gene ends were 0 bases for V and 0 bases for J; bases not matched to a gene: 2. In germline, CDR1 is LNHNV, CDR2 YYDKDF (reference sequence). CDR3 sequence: CATSREGLAGGSSGANVLTF. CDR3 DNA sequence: TGTGCCACCAGCAGAGAGGGACTAGCGGGGGGGTCCTCTGGGGCCAACGTCCTGACTTTC.

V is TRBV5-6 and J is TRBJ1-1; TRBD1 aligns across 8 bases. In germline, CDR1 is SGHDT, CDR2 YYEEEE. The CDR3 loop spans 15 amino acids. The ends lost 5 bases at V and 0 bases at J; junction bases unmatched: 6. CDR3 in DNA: TGTGCCAGCAGAGGCGACAGGGGATTGAACACTGAAGCTTTCTTT. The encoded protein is CASRGDRGLNTEAFF.

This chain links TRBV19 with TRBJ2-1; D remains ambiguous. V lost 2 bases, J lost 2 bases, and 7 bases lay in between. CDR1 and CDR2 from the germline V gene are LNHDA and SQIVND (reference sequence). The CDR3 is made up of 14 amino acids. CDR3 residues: CASSIRTAYNEQFF. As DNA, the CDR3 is TGTGCCAGTAGTATACGAACGGCCTACAATGAGCAGTTCTTC.

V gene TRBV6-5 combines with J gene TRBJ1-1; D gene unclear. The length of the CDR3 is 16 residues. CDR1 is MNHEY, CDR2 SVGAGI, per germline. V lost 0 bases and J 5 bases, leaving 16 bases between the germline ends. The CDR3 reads CASSYSTPRRSTEAFF. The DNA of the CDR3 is TGTGCCAGCAGTTACTCCACCCCACGGAGGAGTACTGAAGCTTTCTTT.

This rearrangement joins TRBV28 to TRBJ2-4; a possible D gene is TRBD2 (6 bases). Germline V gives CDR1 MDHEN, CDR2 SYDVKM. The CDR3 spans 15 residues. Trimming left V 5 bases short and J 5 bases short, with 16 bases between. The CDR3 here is CASSTTLRRENIQYF. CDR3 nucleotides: TGTGCCAGCAGTACTACCCTTCGGAGGGAAAACATTCAGTACTTC.